This is a list of T cell receptor beta chains from one sample in a study of blood T cell repertoires in COVID-19. TCRdb keeps only in-frame clones here, not all; method: immunoSEQ multiplex PCR. The sample includes around 67,000 clones, around 80% of them seen just once. The sample consisted of peripheral blood. These receptor sequences come from a man in his fifties with active COVID-19. The CDR3 runs from the conserved cysteine through the conserved F or W. The D gene is left open where the match is weak. The listing skips clone size in some rows; elsewhere it reads once, few, many or a size class.

size,D,V,J,CDR3,DNA
NA,NA,TRBV5-1,TRBJ1-2,CASSPDSPYGYTF,TGCGCCAGCAGCCCGGACAGTCCCTATGGCTACACCTTC
NA,NA,TRBV7-7,TRBJ2-2,CASSLGGPGTGELFF,TGTGCTAGCAGCTTAGGGGGGCCCGGCACCGGGGAGCTGTTTTTT
NA,TRBD1,TRBV4-1,TRBJ1-2,CASSHHGTGENYGYTF,TGCGCCAGCAGCCACCACGGGACAGGGGAGAACTATGGCTACACCTTC
NA,NA,TRBV5-1,TRBJ2-3,CASSTGQTSTDTQYF,TGCGCCAGCAGCACGGGTCAAACTAGCACAGATACGCAGTATTTT
NA,NA,TRBV2,TRBJ1-1,CASSEDRLNTEAFF,TGTGCCAGCAGCGAAGACAGACTAAACACTGAAGCTTTCTTT
few,NA,TRBV7-9,TRBJ2-7,CASSRGDRRSRQYF,TGTGCCAGCAGCCGCGGGGATCGACGCTCTCGGCAGTACTTC
NA,TRBD2,TRBV10-3,TRBJ2-5,CAISLAGEETQYF,TGTGCCATCAGCCTAGCGGGAGAAGAGACCCAGTACTTC
NA,NA,TRBV6-5,TRBJ1-2,CASSGNREGYTF,TGTGCCAGCAGCGGAAACAGGGAAGGCTACACCTTC
NA,NA,TRBV11-3,TRBJ2-3,CASSSTGLITDTQYF,TGTGCCAGCAGCTCCACAGGGTTAATCACAGATACGCAGTATTTT
NA,TRBD1,TRBV11-2,TRBJ1-3,CASGTAGNTIYF,TGTGCCAGCGGGACAGCTGGAAACACCATATATTTT
NA,TRBD1,TRBV19,TRBJ2-7,CASGKTGAWEQYF,TGTGCCAGTGGAAAGACAGGGGCGTGGGAGCAGTACTTC
few,TRBD1,TRBV5-1,TRBJ2-7,CASSGILRDRGYEQYF,TGCGCCAGCAGCGGGATTCTCCGGGACAGGGGATACGAGCAGTACTTC
medium-sized,TRBD1,TRBV7-9,TRBJ2-3,CASVRDRGQASMFSDTQYF,TGTGCCAGCGTCCGGGACAGGGGGCAGGCTAGCATGTTTTCAGATACGCAGTATTTT
NA,NA,TRBV6-6,TRBJ2-7,CASSYLPGVYEQYF,TGTGCCAGCAGTTACCTCCCGGGGGTCTACGAGCAGTACTTC
once,TRBD2,TRBV5-8,TRBJ2-1,CASGGRLAGGDYNEQFF,TGTGCCAGCGGGGGCAGACTAGCGGGAGGTGACTACAATGAGCAGTTCTTC
NA,TRBD2,TRBV10-2,TRBJ2-2,CASSWTSGRAGELFF,TGCGCCAGCAGTTGGACTAGCGGGAGGGCCGGGGAGCTGTTTTTT
NA,NA,TRBV19,TRBJ2-3,CASSIPNRQVDTQYF,TGTGCCAGTAGTATACCTAATCGACAGGTGGATACGCAGTATTTT
NA,NA,TRBV21-1,TRBJ2-1,CASSPEGGSLISYNEQFF,TGTGCCAGCAGCCCGGAGGGAGGGAGCCTTATCTCCTACAATGAGCAGTTCTTC
NA,TRBD2,TRBV19,TRBJ2-1,CASSHRTSGSGREQFF,TGTGCCAGTAGCCACCGGACTAGCGGGAGCGGTAGGGAGCAGTTCTTC
NA,NA,TRBV12-3/TRBV12-4,TRBJ1-2,CASSFGGIDGYTF,TGTGCCAGCAGTTTCGGGGGAATCGATGGCTACACCTTC
once,TRBD1,TRBV15,TRBJ1-5,CATSRDLTGGTGQPQHF,TGTGCCACCAGCAGAGACTTGACAGGGGGAACGGGGCAGCCCCAGCATTTT
NA,TRBD1,TRBV27,TRBJ1-2,CASSLGHRQGNYGYTF,TGTGCCAGCAGTTTAGGTCATCGACAGGGGAACTATGGCTACACCTTC
NA,NA,TRBV6-2/TRBV6-3,TRBJ2-7,CASSIPTYRADEQYF,TGTGCCAGCAGTATTCCTACCTACAGGGCCGACGAGCAGTACTTC
NA,TRBD2,TRBV11-2,TRBJ2-7,CASSSKWGLAGTYEQYF,TGTGCCAGCAGCTCCAAGTGGGGACTAGCGGGCACCTACGAGCAGTACTTC
NA,NA,TRBV7-3,TRBJ2-3,CASSLGRLADTQYF,TGTGCCAGCAGCTTAGGACGACTAGCAGATACGCAGTATTTT
NA,TRBD1,TRBV7-3,TRBJ2-3,CASSPFGGPDRGTDTQYF,TGTGCCAGCAGCCCCTTTGGGGGCCCGGACAGGGGAACAGATACGCAGTATTTT
NA,TRBD2,TRBV4-1,TRBJ2-5,CASSHPSGASGGFTQETQYF,TGCGCCAGCAGCCACCCCTCTGGCGCTAGCGGGGGCTTTACCCAAGAGACCCAGTACTTC